What follows describes a single T cell receptor beta chain. Its antigen is as yet unknown. Data came from immunoSEQ multiplex PCR; TCRdb stores just in-frame clones and leaves some out. The sample includes roughly 130,000 clones, almost 90% seen only once; the top ten take approximately 1.5%. The CDR3 runs to 17 residues. Germline loops: CDR1 SEHNR, CDR2 FQNEAQ (reference sequence). J lost 0 bases, V lost 3 bases, and 4 bases had no gene match. This entry comes from a study of cytomegalovirus exposure and HLA in healthy donors. Findings of the study overall: The study recorded 164 TCR beta chains that were cytomegalovirus-associated. CMV antigen specificity was confirmed in vitro for three CMV-associated chains. Subsequent analysis found a tendency for first-cohort TCR clusters to co-occur within the 90 to 150 validation repertoires.

It was the approximately 120-subject validation cohort, separate from the roughly 700-subject first cohort, to which the donors belonged. This TCR was recovered from a man aged 30-40 years in good health and CMV-seronegative. Source material: PBMCs. The genes are TRBV7-9 and TRBJ2-1; TRBD2 matches at 11 bases. CDR3 sequence: CASSFTSGSFSYNEQFF. CDR3 DNA: TGTGCCAGCAGCTTTACTAGCGGGAGTTTCTCCTACAATGAGCAGTTCTTC.